This is a list of T cell receptor beta chains from one sample in a study of CD8 T cells in Susac syndrome. Via MiXCR, TCRdb re-called the immunoSEQ multiplex PCR reads, giving one row per CDR3 protein. The top ten clones hold 0.21% of a sample with a few hundred thousand distinct CDR3 sequences, 65% to 90% of them seen once. Sequencing input: CD8+ T cells from PBMCs. Every receptor here comes from a human donor with multiple sclerosis. Each CDR3 is given with its conserved first and last residue. A D gene is named only where the DNA matches it firmly. Rows may omit the clone size; those that give it use once, few, many or a size class.

D gene	V gene	J gene	clone size	CDR3 DNA	CDR3 protein
TRBD2	TRBV27	TRBJ2-1	-	TGTGCCGGCACCCACACGGCTGGGGGGGAAGAGCAGTTCTTC	CAGTHTAGGEEQFF
-	TRBV29-1	TRBJ2-1	-	TGCAGCGTTATGCTACCGGGCCCCAGGGGTCCGGATGAGCAGTTCTTC	CSVMLPGPRGPDEQFF
-	TRBV4-1	TRBJ2-7	-	TGCGCCAGCAGCCGCGTAGAAGACACCTCCTACGAGCAGTACTTC	CASSRVEDTSYEQYF
TRBD2	TRBV9	TRBJ2-7	once	TGTGCCAGCGGTACCGGGACTAGCGGGCCCGAGCAGTACTTC	CASGTGTSGPEQYF
-	TRBV28	TRBJ1-2	-	TGTGCCAGCGGCGCCGTGGGGATGCGGTATGGCTACACCTTC	CASGAVGMRYGYTF
TRBD1	TRBV28	TRBJ2-7	-	TGTGCCAGCAGTGACAGGGATCCCTACGAGCAGTACTTC	CASSDRDPYEQYF
-	TRBV9	TRBJ2-7	-	TGTGCCAGCAGCGTAGGCCCGCAACAGGAGGACTCCTACGAGCAGTACTTC	CASSVGPQQEDSYEQYF
-	TRBV20-1	TRBJ2-7	-	TGCAGTGCTGAGGACAAGAAGATTTACGAGCAGTACTTC	CSAEDKKIYEQYF
-	TRBV5-4	TRBJ1-1	-	TGTGCCAGCAGCCCGGTAGTCGAGAAGAACACTGAAGCTTTCTTT	CASSPVVEKNTEAFF
-	TRBV7-9	TRBJ2-3	-	TGTGCCAGCTCACAGGGAGCAGATACGCAGTATTTT	CASSQGADTQYF
-	TRBV6-5	TRBJ2-1	-	TGTGCCAGCAGTTACTCGACAGGAGGAATACTCCTCTTC	CASSYSTGGILLF
-	TRBV9	TRBJ1-1	-	TGTGCCAGCAGCGTAGGGTCGCCCTCTTACAGGGACATGAACACTGAAGCTTTCTTT	CASSVGSPSYRDMNTEAFF
-	TRBV6-4	TRBJ1-1	-	TGTGCCAGCAGTGACAACCCAGGGGACACTGAAGCTTTCTTT	CASSDNPGDTEAFF
-	TRBV9	TRBJ1-2	-	TGTGCCAGCAGCGGCCTGACAGGTTACTACACCTTC	CASSGLTGYYTF
-	TRBV7-3	TRBJ2-3	-	TGTGCCAGCAGCTTAATGGGGGGCTTTACAGATACGCAGTATTTT	CASSLMGGFTDTQYF
-	TRBV9	TRBJ1-5	once	TGTGCCAGCAGCGTATCAGGGGGCAATCAGCCCCAGCATTTT	CASSVSGGNQPQHF
-	TRBV6-5	TRBJ2-1	-	TGTGCCAGCAGTCACCTTAAGGCGGGTGTCTCCTACAATGAGCAGTTCTTC	CASSHLKAGVSYNEQFF
TRBD1	TRBV28	TRBJ2-7	-	TGTGCCAGCAGTGTGCAGGGGGCTTCCTACGAGCAGTACTTC	CASSVQGASYEQYF
TRBD1	TRBV4-1	TRBJ1-1	-	TGCGCCAGCAGCCCTCCGACAGGGGGATACACTGAAGCTTTCTTT	CASSPPTGGYTEAFF
-	TRBV5-1	TRBJ2-7	-	TGCGCCAGCAGCTCTCTCGGGGCTTACGAGCAGTACTTC	CASSSLGAYEQYF
-	TRBV28	TRBJ1-2	-	TGTGCCAGCAGTAATACCGATAGCGCAGCTAACTATGGCTACACCTTC	CASSNTDSAANYGYTF
-	TRBV3-1	TRBJ2-7	-	TGTGCCAGCAGCACATGGGACTCCCCCTACGAGCAGTACTTC	CASSTWDSPYEQYF
-	TRBV4-3	TRBJ1-3	-	TGCGCCAGCAGCCAAGATCAGAGGCAGGGGATCTCTGGAAACACCATATATTTT	CASSQDQRQGISGNTIYF
-	TRBV30	TRBJ2-1	-	TGTGCCTGGAGTGCAGGGACGTACAATGAGCAGTTCTTC	CAWSAGTYNEQFF
-	TRBV19	TRBJ2-1	-	TGTGCCAGTAGTATGGACCGCTACAATGAGCAGTTCTTC	CASSMDRYNEQFF
-	TRBV20-1	TRBJ2-7	-	TGCAGTGCTGATAAGACCTACGAGCAGTACTTC	CSADKTYEQYF
-	TRBV7-9	TRBJ2-7	-	TGTGCCAGCACCGACCCCTCACAGGGCTACGAGCAGTACTTC	CASTDPSQGYEQYF
-	TRBV5-1	TRBJ2-1	-	TGCGCCAGCAGCTTTACTCGGACGGTCTACAATGAGCAGTTCTTC	CASSFTRTVYNEQFF